Listed here are 11 T cell receptor beta chains from one sample, sequenced in a study of T cell changes during pregnancy in multiple sclerosis. The table came from immunoSEQ multiplex PCR; TCRdb's copy has only in-frame clones and leaves some out. The sample records tens of thousands of clones, 86% being singletons. The sequencing used CD8+ T cells from peripheral blood mononuclear cells, collected in the first trimester of pregnancy. The receptors originated from a female donor in good health, enrolled as a control in a pregnancy study.

This clone counts as medium-sized. The V and J genes are TRBV2 and TRBJ1-2; D perhaps matches TRBD1 (6 bases). V was pared by 0 bases and J by 5 bases, with 13 bases between. The length of the CDR3 is 15 residues. Germline V gene data show CDR1 as SNHLY and CDR2 as FYNNEI. The CDR3 nucleotides read TGTGCCAGCAGTGAAGCGCAAGGGGGAAGGTATGGCTACACCTTC. Residues: CASSEAQGGRYGYTF.

CDR3 region: CAEKSRAGDSSGRGETQYF. The CDR3 DNA is TGTGCAGAGAAATCGAGGGCAGGGGATAGTAGCGGGAGGGGGGAGACCCAGTACTTC. This rearrangement joins TRBV21-1 to TRBJ2-5; TRBD2, the table's D call, was not compared with the DNA. TRBV21-1 is listed as a pseudogene. This CDR3 has 19 amino acids.

CDR3 region: CASSQSRVPNTEAFF. The CDR3 DNA is TGCGCCAGCAGCCAATCCAGGGTTCCGAACACTGAAGCTTTCTTT. The V and J genes are TRBV4-3 and TRBJ1-1; possible D gene TRBD1, 5 bases. The CDR3 is 15 amino acids. V lost 2 bases to trimming and J lost 1 base, with 11 bases between them. Germline CDR1 is LGHNA and CDR2 is YSLEER.

This clone has only one observation. V gene TRBV4-1 combines with J gene TRBJ2-1; possibly TRBD1 for D (6 bases). This CDR3 region has 14 residues. V dropped 4 bases and J dropped 6 bases, with 13 bases sitting between them. Germline V gene data show CDR1 as MGHRA and CDR2 as YSYEKL. The CDR3 loop is CASSPGQLGNEQFF. The CDR3 DNA reads TGCGCCAGCAGCCCGGGACAATTAGGCAATGAGCAGTTCTTC.

This clone was detected only a few times. The gene calls are TRBV19 and TRBJ2-1; TRBD2 aligns across 10 bases. CDR1 is LNHDA and CDR2 is SQIVND in the germline V gene (reference sequence). This CDR3 contains 16 residues. V was pared by 3 bases and J by 0 bases, with 2 bases of the junction left unmatched. CDR3 in DNA: TGTGCCAGTAGTATCCTAGCGGGGGACTCCTACAATGAGCAGTTCTTC. Translation: CASSILAGDSYNEQFF. Drawing the rest from reference TRBV19 and TRBJ2-1, the complete variable domain is DGGITQSPKYLFRKEGQNVTLSCEQNLNHDAMYWYRQDPGQGLRLIYYSQIVNDFQKGDIAEGYSVSREKKESFPLTVTSAQKNPTAFYLCASSILAGDSYNEQFFGPGTRLTVL.

The V and J genes are TRBV5-1 and TRBJ2-1; 16 bases align to TRBD2. The ends lost 4 bases at V and 6 bases at J; junction bases unmatched: 7. Germline V gene lookup returns CDR1 SGHRS and CDR2 YFSETQ. This CDR3 is built from 17 residues. The CDR3: CASSTGTSGGAGNEQFF. The CDR3 DNA sequence: TGCGCCAGCAGCACCGGGACTAGCGGGGGGGCTGGCAATGAGCAGTTCTTC.

This sequence joins TRBV28 and TRBJ1-2; D gene uncertain. CDR1 is MDHEN and CDR2 is SYDVKM in the germline V gene. The CDR3 loop spans 13 amino acids. V shed 2 bases and J shed 3 bases, with 7 bases lying between them. CDR3 DNA sequence: TGTGCCAGCAGTTTACCCCAATACTATGGCTACACCTTC. Encoded protein: CASSLPQYYGYTF.

In its sample, this clone was seen once. The chain employs TRBV6-1 and TRBJ1-6; perhaps TRBD1 as D (6 bases). The germline V gene has CDR1 MNHNS and CDR2 SASEGT. Trimming stripped 7 bases from V and 2 bases from J, with 12 bases between. This CDR3 has 15 amino acids. This CDR3 reads CASTIRDTYNSPLHF. DNA for the CDR3: TGTGCCAGCACTATTCGGGACACCTATAATTCACCCCTCCACTTT.

CDR3 DNA sequence: TGTGCCATCAGTGATGATGGGTCCAGGGGAGAAGATGAAAAACTGTTTTTT. Translating it yields CAISDDGSRGEDEKLFF. This sequence joins TRBV10-3 and TRBJ1-4, with a weak D call TRBD1 (6 bases). The CDR3 has 17 residues. Germline CDR1 reads ENHRY; CDR2 reads SYGVKD. The V end lost 3 bases, the J end lost 6 bases, and 20 bases lay between the germline ends.

V usage is TRBV7-9 and J usage is TRBJ1-1; D is undetermined. The CDR3 length is 14 residues. Germline CDR1 SEHNR, CDR2 FQNEAQ (reference sequence). V was clipped by 1 base and J by 0 bases, with 6 bases between them. CDR3 DNA: TGTGCCAGCAGCTTAGGTGGAGTGAACACTGAAGCTTTCTTT. Amino acids: CASSLGGVNTEAFF.

V is TRBV7-8 and J is TRBJ2-5, with D unclear. This CDR3 comprises 15 residues. Germline CDR1 is SGHVS and CDR2 is FQNEAQ. V was shortened by 1 base and J by 0 bases, with 9 bases between the two germline ends. The DNA of the CDR3 is TGTGCCAGCAGCTTAGTCCCCTCGGACCAAGAGACCCAGTACTTC. This sequence encodes CASSLVPSDQETQYF.